The rows below give T cell receptor beta chains drawn from one sample of a study of blood T cell repertoires in COVID-19. Generated by immunoSEQ multiplex PCR, the TCRdb table keeps only in-frame clones and is missing some. There are tens of thousands of clones in the sample; about 88% occur only once, and under 6% lies in the top ten. The sequenced sample was peripheral blood. Source of these receptors: a human donor in a cohort sampled during active COVID-19. The CDR3 runs from the conserved cysteine through the conserved F or W. A D gene is named only where the DNA matches it firmly. Only some rows state a clone size, as once, few, many or a class for expanded clones.

NA | TRBJ2-5 | NA | TRBV12-3/TRBV12-4 | CASRSQQETQYF | TGTGCCAGCAGATCCCAACAAGAGACCCAGTACTTC
NA | TRBJ2-1 | TRBD2 | TRBV7-9 | CASSSSGGDLISYNEQFF | TGTGCCAGCAGCTCCTCGGGGGGGGATCTTATCTCCTACAATGAGCAGTTCTTC
NA | TRBJ2-7 | TRBD1 | TRBV4-3 | CASSQTGGSYEQYF | TGCGCCAGCAGCCAGACAGGGGGGTCCTACGAGCAGTACTTC
NA | TRBJ2-3 | TRBD2 | TRBV6-2/TRBV6-3 | CASSASRPGLAGATDTQYF | TGTGCCAGCAGCGCTTCACGTCCGGGACTAGCGGGGGCCACAGATACGCAGTATTTT
NA | TRBJ2-3 | NA | TRBV5-6 | CASTPQGLSTDTQYF | TGTGCCAGCACACCCCAGGGACTCAGCACAGATACGCAGTATTTT
NA | TRBJ2-2 | TRBD2 | TRBV5-4 | CASSLERGAANTGELFF | TGTGCCAGCAGCTTGGAGCGGGGGGCCGCGAACACCGGGGAGCTGTTTTTT
NA | TRBJ1-2 | NA | TRBV10-3 | CAIGGRRHYGYTF | TGTGCCATCGGGGGGAGACGGCACTATGGCTACACCTTC
NA | TRBJ2-1 | NA | TRBV2 | CASRREGAEEQFF | TGTGCCAGCCGTCGAGAAGGGGCGGAGGAGCAGTTCTTC
NA | TRBJ2-1 | NA | TRBV19 | CASSISTDRSYYNEQFF | TGTGCCAGTAGTATTTCCACAGACAGGAGTTACTACAATGAGCAGTTCTTC
NA | TRBJ1-1 | NA | TRBV28 | CASSTPRGVSEAFF | TGTGCCAGCAGTACCCCTCGGGGGGTTTCTGAAGCTTTCTTT
once | TRBJ2-7 | TRBD2 | TRBV7-3 | CASSFRSLWGAGDYEQYF | TGTGCCAGCAGCTTCCGTTCCCTCTGGGGAGCGGGGGACTACGAGCAGTACTTC
once | TRBJ2-1 | NA | TRBV19 | CASSIQRGRGEQFF | TGTGCCAGTAGTATACAAAGGGGGAGGGGTGAGCAGTTCTTC
NA | TRBJ2-2 | NA | TRBV15 | CATSRQGRNTGELFF | TGTGCCACCAGCAGACAGGGGCGTAACACCGGGGAGCTGTTTTTT
few | TRBJ1-6 | TRBD1 | TRBV19 | CASTTGGRGNSPLHF | TGTGCCAGTACCACAGGGGGGAGAGGAAATTCACCCCTCCACTTT
NA | TRBJ2-7 | NA | TRBV12-3/TRBV12-4 | CASSFNSYEQYF | TGTGCCAGCAGTTTCAACAGCTACGAGCAGTACTTC
NA | TRBJ1-1 | TRBD1 | TRBV19 | CASSSWTGSMNTEAFF | TGTGCCAGTAGCTCCTGGACAGGGTCCATGAACACTGAAGCTTTCTTT
NA | TRBJ1-6 | TRBD1 | TRBV5-1 | CASSQRTGVDSPLHF | TGCGCCAGCAGCCAAAGGACAGGCGTAGATTCACCCCTCCACTTT
NA | TRBJ2-1 | NA | TRBV27 | CASSLDRSSSYNEQFF | TGTGCCAGCAGTCTAGACAGGTCGAGCTCCTACAATGAGCAGTTCTTC
NA | TRBJ2-7 | TRBD1 | TRBV3-1/TRBV3-2 | CASSRQGEQYF | TGTGCCAGCAGCCGACAGGGCGAGCAGTACTTC
many | TRBJ2-5 | NA | TRBV29-1 | CSVEPVGGEIGGETQYF | TGCAGCGTTGAACCAGTCGGTGGAGAAATCGGTGGAGAGACCCAGTACTTC
once | TRBJ2-5 | NA | TRBV5-1 | CASSSLETQYF | TGCGCCAGCAGCTCCCTAGAGACCCAGTACTTC
NA | TRBJ2-1 | NA | TRBV30 | CACATGGSYNEQFF | TGTGCCTGCGCCACCGGGGGCTCCTACAATGAGCAGTTCTTC
NA | TRBJ1-2 | NA | TRBV18 | CASSPGQTNYGYTF | TGTGCCAGCTCTCCCGGACAGACTAACTATGGCTACACCTTC
NA | TRBJ1-6 | TRBD1 | TRBV27 | CASSSAGGGGSPLHF | TGTGCCAGCAGTTCCGCAGGGGGAGGTGGCTCACCCCTCCACTTT
many | TRBJ2-3 | TRBD2 | TRBV11-2 | CASSPGLATDTQYF | TGTGCCAGCAGCCCCGGACTAGCGACAGATACGCAGTATTTT
NA | TRBJ1-2 | NA | TRBV15 | CATSTAGWGARGLYGYTF | TGTGCCACCAGCACCGCCGGCTGGGGTGCTAGAGGGCTATATGGCTACACCTTC
NA | TRBJ2-7 | NA | TRBV9 | CASSVDYLTYEQYF | TGTGCCAGCAGCGTTGACTACCTAACCTACGAGCAGTACTTC
NA | TRBJ2-5 | TRBD2 | TRBV7-7 | CASSSTAGGRETQYF | TGTGCCAGCAGCTCGACCGCGGGAGGGCGAGAGACCCAGTACTTC
once | TRBJ2-2 | NA | TRBV19 | CASSGGLETGELFF | TGTGCCAGTAGTGGAGGACTGGAAACCGGGGAGCTGTTTTTT
NA | TRBJ2-3 | NA | TRBV29-1 | CSVGQVTDTQYF | TGCAGCGTTGGACAGGTCACAGATACGCAGTATTTT
few | TRBJ1-6 | NA | TRBV30 | CAWSMGSSYNSPLHF | TGTGCCTGGAGTATGGGGAGCTCCTATAATTCACCCCTCCACTTT
few | TRBJ1-1 | TRBD1 | TRBV19 | CASRQGALNTEAFF | TGTGCCAGTAGACAGGGGGCCTTGAACACTGAAGCTTTCTTT
NA | TRBJ1-5 | TRBD1 | TRBV30 | CAWSLGGQGVNQPQHF | TGTGCCTGGAGTTTGGGGGGACAGGGGGTCAATCAGCCCCAGCATTTT
NA | TRBJ2-3 | TRBD2 | TRBV9 | CASSVGLASTDTQYF | TGTGCCAGCAGCGTTGGACTAGCGAGCACAGATACGCAGTATTTT
once | TRBJ2-7 | TRBD2 | TRBV7-8 | CASSLEGASGSYEQYF | TGTGCCAGCAGCTTAGAGGGAGCTAGCGGGAGTTACGAGCAGTACTTC
NA | TRBJ2-5 | NA | TRBV7-2 | CASSLATGTQETQYF | TGTGCCAGCAGCTTGGCGACAGGTACTCAAGAGACCCAGTACTTC
NA | TRBJ2-3 | TRBD2 | TRBV18 | CASSHAGGETDTQYF | TGTGCCAGCTCCCATGCGGGGGGCGAAACAGATACGCAGTATTTT